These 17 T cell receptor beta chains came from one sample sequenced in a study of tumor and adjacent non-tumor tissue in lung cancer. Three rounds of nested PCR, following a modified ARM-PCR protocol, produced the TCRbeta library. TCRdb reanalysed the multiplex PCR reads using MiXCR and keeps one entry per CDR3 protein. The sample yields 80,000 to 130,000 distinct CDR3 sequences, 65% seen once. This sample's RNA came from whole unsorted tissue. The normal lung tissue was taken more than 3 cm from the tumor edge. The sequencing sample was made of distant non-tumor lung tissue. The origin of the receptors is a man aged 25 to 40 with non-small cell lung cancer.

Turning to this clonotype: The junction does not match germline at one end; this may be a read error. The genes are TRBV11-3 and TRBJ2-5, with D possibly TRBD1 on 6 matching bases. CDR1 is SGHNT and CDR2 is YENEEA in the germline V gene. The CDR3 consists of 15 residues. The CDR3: CASSYPRTAEETQHF. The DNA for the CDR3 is TGTGCCAGCAGCTACCCACGGACAGCAGAGGAGACCCAGCACTTC.

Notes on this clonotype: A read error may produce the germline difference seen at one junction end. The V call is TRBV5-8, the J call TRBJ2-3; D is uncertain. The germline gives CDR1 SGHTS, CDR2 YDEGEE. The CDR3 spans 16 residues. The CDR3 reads CASSPNSRLSTDTRYF. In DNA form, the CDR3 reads TGTGCCAGCAGCCCCAACTCAAGACTCTCCACTGATACGCGGTATTTT.

This CDR3 is CASSRIAGKYNEQFF. The CDR3, as DNA: TGTGCCAGCAGCCGAATAGCGGGAAAGTACAATGAGCAGTTCTTC. The chain carries TRBV11-2 and TRBJ2-1; 8 positions agree with TRBD2. V was clipped by 5 bases and J by 4 bases; unmatched bases: 7. The CDR3 runs to 15 residues. Germline loops: CDR1 SGHAT, CDR2 FQNNGV.

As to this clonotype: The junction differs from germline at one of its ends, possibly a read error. In nucleotides, the CDR3 is TGTGCCAGCAGCAACAGCGGGGAGCTGTTTTTT. Translated, it gives CASSNSGELFF. The chain carries TRBV7-9 and TRBJ2-2; D uncertain. The CDR3 consists of 11 residues. Germline V gives CDR1 SEHNR, CDR2 FQNEAQ (reference sequence).

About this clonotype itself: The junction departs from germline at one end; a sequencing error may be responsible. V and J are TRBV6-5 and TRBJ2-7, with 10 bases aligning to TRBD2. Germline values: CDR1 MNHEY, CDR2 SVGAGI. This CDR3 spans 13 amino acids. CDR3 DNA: TGTGCTAGCAGGTTGGCACTAGCGGGGGAGCAGTACTTC. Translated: CASRLALAGEQYF.

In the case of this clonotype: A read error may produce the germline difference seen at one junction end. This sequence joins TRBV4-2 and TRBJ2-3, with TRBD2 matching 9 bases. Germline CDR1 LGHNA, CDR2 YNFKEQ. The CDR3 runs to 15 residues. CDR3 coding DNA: TGTGCCAGCAGCCAAGATGGCGGGGGGGCAGATACACAGTATTTT. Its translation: CASSQDGGGADTQYF.

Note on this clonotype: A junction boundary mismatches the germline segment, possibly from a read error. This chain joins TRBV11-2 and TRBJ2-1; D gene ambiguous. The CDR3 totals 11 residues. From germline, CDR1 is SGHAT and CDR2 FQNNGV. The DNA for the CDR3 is TGTGTCAGCAGCTTACCCGGGGAGCAGTTCTTC. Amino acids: CVSSLPGEQFF.

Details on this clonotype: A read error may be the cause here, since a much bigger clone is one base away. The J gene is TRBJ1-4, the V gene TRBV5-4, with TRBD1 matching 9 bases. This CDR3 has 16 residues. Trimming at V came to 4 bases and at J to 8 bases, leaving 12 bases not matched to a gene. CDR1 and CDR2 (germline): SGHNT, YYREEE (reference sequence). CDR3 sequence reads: CASSRDRVREGEKLFF. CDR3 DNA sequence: TGTGCCAGCAGCCGGGACAGGGTTCGGGAAGGGGAAAAACTGTTTTTT.

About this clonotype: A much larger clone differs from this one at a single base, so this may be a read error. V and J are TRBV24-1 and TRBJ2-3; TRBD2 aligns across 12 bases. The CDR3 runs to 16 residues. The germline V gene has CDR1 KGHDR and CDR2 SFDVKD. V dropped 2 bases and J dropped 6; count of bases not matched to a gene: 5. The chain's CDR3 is CATSDSTSGSLDTQYF. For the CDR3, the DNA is TGTGCCACCAGTGATTCGACTAGCGGGAGTTTGGATACGCAGTATTTT.

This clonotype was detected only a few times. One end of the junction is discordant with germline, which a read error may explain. CDR3 in amino acids: CVSSYSGSFYDQYF. Here the CDR3 DNA reads TGTGTCAGCAGCTATAGCGGGTCCTTCTACGATCAGTACTTC. The chain has TRBV11-2 and TRBJ2-7, with TRBD2 matching 7 bases. Germline V gene data show CDR1 as SGHAT and CDR2 as FQNNGV. The CDR3 totals 14 residues.

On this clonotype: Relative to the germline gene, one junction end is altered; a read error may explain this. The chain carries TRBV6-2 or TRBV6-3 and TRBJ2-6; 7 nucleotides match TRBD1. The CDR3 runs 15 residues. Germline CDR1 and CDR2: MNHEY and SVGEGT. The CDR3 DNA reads TGTGCTAGCAGTTCTAGGGGGCCCGAGGCCAACATCCTGACTTTC. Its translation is CASSSRGPEANILTF.

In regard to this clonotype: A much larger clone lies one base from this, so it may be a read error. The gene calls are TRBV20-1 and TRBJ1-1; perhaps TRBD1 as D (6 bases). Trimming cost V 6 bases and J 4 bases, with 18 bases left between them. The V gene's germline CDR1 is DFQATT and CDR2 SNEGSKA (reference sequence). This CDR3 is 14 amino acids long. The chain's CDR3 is CSALPPQGSTEAFF. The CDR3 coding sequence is TGCAGTGCCCTCCCCCCCCAGGGGAGCACTGAAGCTTTCTTT.

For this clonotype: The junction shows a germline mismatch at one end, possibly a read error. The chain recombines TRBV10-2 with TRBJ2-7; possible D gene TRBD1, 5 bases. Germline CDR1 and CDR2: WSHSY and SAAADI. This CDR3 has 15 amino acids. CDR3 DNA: TGTGCCAGCAGTGTTGCCCGGCAGGGTCCATACGAGCAGTACTTC. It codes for CASSVARQGPYEQYF.

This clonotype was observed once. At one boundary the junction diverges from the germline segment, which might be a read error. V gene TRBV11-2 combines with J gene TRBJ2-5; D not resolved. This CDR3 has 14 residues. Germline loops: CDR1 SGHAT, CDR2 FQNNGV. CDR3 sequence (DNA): TGTGCCAACAGCTTAGATCCCCGATTTGGGGCCCAGTACTTC. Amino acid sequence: CANSLDPRFGAQYF.

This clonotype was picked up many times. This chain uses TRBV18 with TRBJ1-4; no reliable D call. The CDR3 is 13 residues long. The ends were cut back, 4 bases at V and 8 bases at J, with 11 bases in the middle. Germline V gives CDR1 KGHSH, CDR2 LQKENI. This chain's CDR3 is CASSRGVDEKLFF. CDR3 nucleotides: TGTGCCAGCTCACGGGGAGTTGACGAAAAACTGTTTTTT.

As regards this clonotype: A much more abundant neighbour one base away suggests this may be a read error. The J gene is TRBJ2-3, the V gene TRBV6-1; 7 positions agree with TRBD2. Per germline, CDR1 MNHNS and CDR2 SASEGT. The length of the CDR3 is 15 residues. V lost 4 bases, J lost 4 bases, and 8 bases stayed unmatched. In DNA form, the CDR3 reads TGTGCCAGCAGTGGAATAGCGGCGGGGGCAGATACGCAGTATTTT. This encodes CASSGIAAGADTQYF.

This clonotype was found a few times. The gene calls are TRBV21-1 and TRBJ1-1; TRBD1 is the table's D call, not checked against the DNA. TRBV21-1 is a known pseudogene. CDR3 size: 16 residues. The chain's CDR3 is CASSKFRTGTNTEAFF. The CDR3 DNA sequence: TGTGCCAGCAGCAAGTTTCGGACAGGCACGAACACTGAAGCTTTCTTT.